This T cell receptor (beta chain) was identified in a study of CD4 T cells in relation to SARS-CoV-2 and coronaviruses. Study outcomes and limitations: According to naive versus memory sequencing, detected responses are memory recall, not newly primed.

As to this clone: Its matching antigen is unknown.

CDR3 length equals 13 residues. V dropped 5 bases and J dropped 3 bases, with 5 bases sitting between them. Germline V CDR1 and CDR2: LNHDA, SQIVND (reference sequence). Profiling relied on immunoSEQ multiplex PCR, and the TCRdb table lists in-frame clones only, not all of them. This repertoire shows about 36,000 clones, over 60% found once; its top ten account for over 20%. The TCR was taken from an adult with COVID-19. V is TRBV19 and J is TRBJ1-6; no reliable D call. Specimen: memory CD4+ T cells from PBMCs, cultured in vitro. Here the CDR3 reads CASSFSYNSPLHF. In nucleotides, the CDR3 is TGTGCCAGTAGTTTCAGCTATAATTCACCCCTCCACTTT.